This paragraph covers one TCR beta chain sequence. Germline CDR1 and CDR2: SGHRS and YFSETQ. The ends lost 0 bases at V and 1 base at J; junction bases unmatched: 2. This CDR3 is 16 amino acids long. Data came from immunoSEQ multiplex PCR; TCRdb stores just in-frame clones and leaves some out. The data show about 35,000 clones, around 75% seen once. The data derive from a study of cytotoxic CD8 clonotypes in ibrutinib-treated CLL. V is TRBV5-1 and J is TRBJ2-2; 8 bases are a match to TRBD2. The specimen was PBMCs, collected at disease progression, from a patient treated with ibrutinib. This sequence originates from a human donor with chronic lymphocytic leukemia. CDR3 bases: TGCGCCAGCAGCTTGGGGCTAGCGGGGAACACCGGGGAGCTGTTTTTT. It yields the protein CASSLGLAGNTGELFF.